Listed below are T cell receptor beta chains from one sample, sequenced in a study of response to subunit inactivated influenza vaccine. TCRdb reanalysed the RT-PCR reads using MiXCR and keeps one entry per CDR3 protein. The sample contains approximately 490,000 distinct CDR3 sequences, approximately 7.2% of which appear only once. Sequencing was performed on PBMCs from blood, taken around 25 months after vaccination. Source of these receptors: a man aged 50 to 69 who received an inactivated influenza vaccine. Each CDR3 is given with its conserved first and last residue. The D gene is left open where the match is weak. Size tells how often a clone was seen (once, few, many) or the class of an expanded clone, and some rows leave it out.

clone size	V gene	J gene	D gene	CDR3 length	CDR3 protein	CDR3 DNA
many	TRBV5-5	TRBJ2-4	-	15	CASSLMLGSQNIQYF	TGTGCCAGCAGCCTCATGCTGGGCAGCCAAAACATTCAGTACTTC
few	TRBV10-3	TRBJ1-1	-	14	CAISARGEIVEAFF	TGTGCCATCAGTGCCCGAGGGGAAATCGTTGAAGCTTTCTTT
-	TRBV2	TRBJ2-3	-	12	CARSRGTDTQYF	TGTGCCAGAAGCAGAGGCACAGATACGCAGTATTTT
few	TRBV5-1	TRBJ2-3	TRBD2	17	CASSLGPSGRVTDTQYF	TGCGCCAGCAGCTTGGGACCTAGCGGGAGGGTCACCGATACGCAGTATTTT
many	TRBV5-1	TRBJ1-2	-	13	CASSLARGPLYTF	TGCGCCAGCAGCTTGGCCAGGGGCCCTCTCTACACCTTC
-	TRBV19	TRBJ1-5	TRBD1	15	CASSINRQGSQPQHF	TGTGCCAGTAGTATCAACCGACAGGGGAGCCAGCCCCAGCATTTT
few	TRBV5-4	TRBJ2-2	TRBD2	14	CASGTSGNTGELFF	TGTGCCAGCGGGACTAGCGGGAACACCGGGGAGCTGTTTTTT
few	TRBV20-1	TRBJ2-7	TRBD1	13	CSAKTGGNYEQYF	TGCAGTGCTAAGACAGGGGGAAATTACGAGCAGTACTTC
few	TRBV20-1	TRBJ2-5	-	12	CSAPVGQETQYF	TGCAGTGCTCCTGTGGGGCAAGAGACCCAGTACTTC
-	TRBV12-3/TRBV12-4	TRBJ2-7	TRBD1	15	CASSLAGTVSYEQYF	TGTGCCAGCAGTTTAGCAGGGACAGTTTCCTACGAGCAGTACTTC
few	TRBV25-1	TRBJ1-3	-	15	CASSHGGHSGNTIYF	TGTGCCAGCAGTCACGGAGGTCACTCTGGAAACACCATATATTTT
many	TRBV5-1	TRBJ1-1	TRBD1	19	CASSTGPGTGVLWNTEAFF	TGCGCCAGCAGCACTGGCCCCGGGACAGGTGTCCTGTGGAACACTGAAGCTTTCTTT
-	TRBV3-1	TRBJ1-5	TRBD1	15	CASSQEGTGHQPQHF	TGTGCCAGCAGCCAAGAGGGGACAGGCCATCAGCCCCAGCATTTT
many	TRBV5-1	TRBJ2-1	TRBD2	15	CASRPDGGGADEQFF	TGCGCCAGCAGGCCTGATGGCGGGGGGGCCGATGAGCAGTTCTTC
-	TRBV27	TRBJ2-1	TRBD2	17	CASSFGFVRENGNEQFF	TGTGCCAGCAGTTTCGGTTTCGTGCGGGAGAATGGAAATGAGCAGTTCTTC
few	TRBV3-1	TRBJ1-3	-	15	CASSPTRFSGNTIYF	TGTGCCAGCAGCCCGACCCGCTTCTCTGGAAACACCATATATTTT
many	TRBV6-1	TRBJ2-3	-	13	CASSEASTDTQYF	TGTGCCAGCAGTGAAGCGAGCACAGATACGCAGTATTTT
many	TRBV27	TRBJ2-1	-	12	CASSDTRNEQFF	TGTGCCAGCAGCGACACTAGAAATGAGCAGTTCTTC
few	TRBV20-1	TRBJ2-5	-	14	CSARDGRVQETQYF	TGCAGTGCTAGAGACGGCAGGGTACAAGAGACCCAGTACTTC
many	TRBV12-3/TRBV12-4	TRBJ1-4	-	11	CASSFNEKLFF	TGTGCCAGCAGTTTTAATGAAAAACTGTTTTTT
-	TRBV12-3/TRBV12-4	TRBJ2-7	-	13	CASSLHGSYEQYF	TGTGCCAGCAGTTTACACGGCTCCTACGAGCAGTACTTC
-	TRBV7-2	TRBJ2-7	TRBD1	13	CPSSLGQGGEQYF	TGTCCCAGCAGCTTAGGACAGGGCGGCGAGCAGTACTTC
-	TRBV7-2	TRBJ2-1	-	13	CASSLRAGEQQFF	TGTGCCAGCAGCTTAAGGGCAGGGGAACAGCAGTTCTTC
few	TRBV4-2	TRBJ2-3	-	17	CASSQEGGRTSTDTQYF	TGTGCCAGCAGCCAAGAGGGCGGGCGGACTAGCACAGATACGCAGTATTTT
-	TRBV18	TRBJ2-1	-	18	CASSPAVPSIRSYNEQFF	TGTGCCAGCTCACCAGCGGTGCCCAGCATCCGCTCCTACAATGAGCAGTTCTTC
few	TRBV27	TRBJ2-1	TRBD2	17	CASSSDSGASGYNEQFF	TGTGCCAGCAGTTCCGATTCGGGCGCTAGCGGCTACAATGAGCAGTTCTTC
-	TRBV11-2	TRBJ2-7	-	14	CASSLVRVGYEQYF	TGTGCCAGCAGCTTAGTCAGGGTAGGCTACGAGCAGTACTTC
-	TRBV20-1	TRBJ2-7	-	16	CSAGLLGVGLGDEQYF	TGCAGTGCTGGCCTACTAGGTGTAGGACTCGGGGACGAGCAGTACTTC
many	TRBV28	TRBJ2-2	TRBD2	17	CASSSNLAGAGTGELFF	TGTGCCAGCAGTTCCAATCTAGCGGGAGCGGGCACCGGGGAGCTGTTTTTT
many	TRBV24-1	TRBJ2-1	-	12	CATSETGTPQFF	TGTGCCACCAGTGAAACCGGGACACCGCAGTTCTTC
-	TRBV2	TRBJ1-6	-	12	CATATDNSPLHF	TGTGCCACAGCCACAGATAATTCACCCCTCCACTTT
-	TRBV29-1	TRBJ1-2	-	13	CSVESGRGYGYTF	TGCAGCGTTGAAAGTGGTAGGGGCTATGGCTACACCTTC
-	TRBV9	TRBJ1-4	-	15	CASSVSPTGNEKLFF	TGTGCCAGCAGCGTATCGCCCACAGGGAATGAAAAACTGTTTTTT